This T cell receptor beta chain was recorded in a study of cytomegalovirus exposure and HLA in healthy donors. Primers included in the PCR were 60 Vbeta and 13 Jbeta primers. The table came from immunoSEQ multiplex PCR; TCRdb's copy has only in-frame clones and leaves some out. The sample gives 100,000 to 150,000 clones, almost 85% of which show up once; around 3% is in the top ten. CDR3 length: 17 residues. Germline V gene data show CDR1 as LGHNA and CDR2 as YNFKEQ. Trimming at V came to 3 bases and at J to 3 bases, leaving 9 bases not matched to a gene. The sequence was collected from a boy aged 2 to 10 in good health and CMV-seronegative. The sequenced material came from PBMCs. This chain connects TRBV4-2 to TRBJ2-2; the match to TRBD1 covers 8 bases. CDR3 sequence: CASSQERSTGDTGELFF. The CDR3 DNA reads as TGTGCCAGCAGCCAGGAGCGGTCGACAGGGGACACCGGGGAGCTGTTTTTT.